The following is a T cell receptor beta chain sequence with its context. The data were taken from a study of blood T cell repertoires in COVID-19. CDR1 is LNHNV and CDR2 is YYDKDF in the germline V gene (reference sequence). The V gene end was trimmed by 4 bases and the J gene end by 4 bases; junction bases not matched to a gene: 11. The CDR3 loop spans 16 amino acids. Libraries were prepared by immunoSEQ multiplex PCR; TCRdb keeps only in-frame clonotypes and omits some of them. The sample records about 190,000 clones, about 88% being singletons. The rearrangement uses TRBV15 and TRBJ2-5; TRBD1 matches at 8 bases. The source is a man under 40 with acute or convalescent COVID-19. Sequenced sample: peripheral blood. In nucleotides, the CDR3 is TGTGCCACCAGCATGTTTGGGACAGGCCATCCAGAGACCCAGTACTTC. It is translated as CATSMFGTGHPETQYF.